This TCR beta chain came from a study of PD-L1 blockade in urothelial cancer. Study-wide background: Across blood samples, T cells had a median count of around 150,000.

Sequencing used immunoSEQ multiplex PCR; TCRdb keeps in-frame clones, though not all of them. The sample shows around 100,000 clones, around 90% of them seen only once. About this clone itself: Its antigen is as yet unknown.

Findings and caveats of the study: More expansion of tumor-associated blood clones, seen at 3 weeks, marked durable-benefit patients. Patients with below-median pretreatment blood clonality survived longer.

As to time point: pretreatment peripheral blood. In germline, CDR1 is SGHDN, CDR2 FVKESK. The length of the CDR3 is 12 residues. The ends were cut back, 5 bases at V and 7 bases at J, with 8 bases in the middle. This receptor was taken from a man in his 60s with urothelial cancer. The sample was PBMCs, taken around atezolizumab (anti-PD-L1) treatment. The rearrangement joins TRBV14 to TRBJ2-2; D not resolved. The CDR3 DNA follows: TGTGCCAGCAGCTCAGTTCTCGGGGAGCTGTTTTTT. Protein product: CASSSVLGELFF. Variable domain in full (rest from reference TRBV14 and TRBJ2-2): EAGVTQFPSHSVIEKGQTVTLRCDPISGHDNLYWYRRVMGKEIKFLLHFVKESKQDESGMPNNRFLAERTGGTYSTLKVQPAELEDSGVYFCASSSVLGELFFGEGSRLTVL.